These 30 T cell receptor beta chains were sequenced from one sample in a study of Graves' ophthalmopathy and Graves' hyperthyroidism. Amplification targeted the TCR beta CDR3 regions, with RNA transcripts as the source material. HTBI-primed RT-PCR formed the first round, and a multiplex PCR formed the second. Each CDR3 protein gets one entry after TCRdb re-called the multiplex PCR reads with MiXCR. The sample has over 500,000 distinct CDR3 sequences; about 20% are singletons. The specimen sequenced was peripheral blood. Every receptor here comes from a woman in her late teens or twenties with stable Graves' hyperthyroidism. Some clones in this sample may be carry-over from other donors' samples.

This clonotype was counted at least ten times. V and J are TRBV11-2 and TRBJ1-1; 7 nucleotides agree with TRBD1. This CDR3 spans 13 amino acids. The V segment lost 4 bases and the J segment 10 bases; nucleotides outside the gene matches: 9. Germline lookup yields CDR1 SGHAT and CDR2 FQNNGV. This CDR3 reads CASSSLGQSAAFF. CDR3 bases: TGTGCCAGCAGCTCTCTGGGACAGAGCGCAGCTTTCTTT.

J is TRBJ2-5 and V is TRBV5-5, with TRBD2 matching 10 bases. V was pared by 3 bases and J by 4 bases, with 12 bases of the junction left unmatched. CDR3 length: 17 residues. Looked up from germline, CDR1 is SGHKS and CDR2 is YYEKEE (reference sequence). The CDR3: CASSSTNLAGVGETQYF. DNA of the CDR3: TGTGCCAGCAGCTCGACAAATCTAGCGGGAGTGGGAGAGACCCAGTACTTC.

The sample holds many counts of this clonotype. In DNA form, the CDR3 reads TGTGCCATCAGTGAGTCCGAGGGAGGCTACACCTTC. Amino acids: CAISESEGGYTF. The chain employs TRBV10-3 and TRBJ1-2; no firm D call. The CDR3 sequence is 12 residues long. Germline assignment: CDR1 ENHRY and CDR2 SYGVKD. V dropped 0 bases and J dropped 8 bases, with 7 bases sitting between them.

This clonotype occurred many times. V is TRBV12-3 or TRBV12-4 and J is TRBJ2-2; D is undetermined. This CDR3 has 14 residues. V was shortened by 4 bases and J by 4 bases, with 10 bases between the two germline ends. The CDR3: CASSSLVGTGELFF. CDR3 coding DNA: TGTGCCAGCAGTTCTCTTGTAGGCACCGGGGAGCTGTTTTTT.

Many counts were recorded for this clonotype. V and J are TRBV7-2 and TRBJ2-5, with no clear D. This CDR3 has 15 residues. Germline V gene lookup returns CDR1 SGHTA and CDR2 FQGNSA. The ends were cut back, 0 bases at V and 7 bases at J, with 15 bases in the middle. CDR3 amino acids: CASSLAGDRMGTQYF. Here the CDR3 DNA reads TGTGCCAGCAGCTTAGCCGGCGACCGTATGGGGACCCAGTACTTC.

This clonotype was seen repeatedly, ten times or more. One base away lies a much larger clone, so this may be a sequencing read error. The J gene is TRBJ2-5, the V gene TRBV7-2; 8 bases are shared with TRBD2. The CDR3 loop spans 16 amino acids. Germline lookup yields CDR1 SGHTA and CDR2 FQGNSA. This CDR3 reads CASSYSTSGGGETKYF. DNA of the CDR3: TGTGCCAGCAGCTACTCCACTAGCGGAGGGGGAGAGACCAAGTACTTC.

This clonotype has only a few counts. The genes are TRBV3-1 and TRBJ2-7; the D is unclear. The CDR3 spans 12 residues. CDR1 is LGHDT and CDR2 is YNNKEL in the germline V gene (reference sequence). Deletions cut 1 base from V and 4 bases from J, with 5 bases between. CDR3 coding DNA: TGTGCCAGCAGCCAAGGCAAATACGAGCAGTACTTC. Its translation is CASSQGKYEQYF.

This clonotype was recorded many times. The chain carries TRBV29-1 and TRBJ2-2, with 8 bases fitting TRBD1. With 7 bases clipped from V and 2 bases from J, the junction kept 6 bases outside the gene matches. The V gene's germline CDR1 is SQVTM and CDR2 ANQGSEA. This CDR3 region has 14 residues. Here the CDR3 reads CSALTGDNTGELFF. CDR3 in DNA: TGCAGCGCCCTGACAGGGGATAACACCGGGGAGCTGTTTTTT.

This clonotype came up many times. V gene TRBV12-3 or TRBV12-4 combines with J gene TRBJ1-2, with 7 nucleotides matching TRBD1. The CDR3 is 15 residues long. Germline trimming cut 4 bases from V and 5 bases from J; bases unmatched to any gene: 10. The CDR3 DNA is TGTGCCAGCAGTTGGCAAGGGGGCGTATTGTATGGCTACACCTTC. Its protein product is CASSWQGGVLYGYTF.

In this sample, this clonotype turned up many times. This chain joins TRBV5-1 and TRBJ2-7, with D possibly being TRBD1 (6 bases). V gave up 0 bases and J gave up 3 bases, with 10 bases separating them. CDR1 is SGHRS, CDR2 YFSETQ, per germline. The CDR3 sequence is 14 residues long. CDR3 sequence: CASSLGDTYYEQYF. The CDR3 coding sequence is TGCGCCAGCAGCTTGGGGGACACTTACTACGAGCAGTACTTC.

This clonotype was recorded many times. V is TRBV12-3 or TRBV12-4 and J is TRBJ1-1; 9 nucleotides match TRBD1. The V segment lost 5 bases and the J segment 3 bases; nucleotides outside the gene matches: 10. CDR3 length: 16 amino acids. Here the CDR3 DNA reads TGTGCCAGCAGTCTGGACCGTGACAGGGGGTACACTGAAGCTTTCTTT. This codes for CASSLDRDRGYTEAFF.

This clonotype was counted a few times. The CDR3 protein is CASSPGGHFGEYF. In nucleotides, the CDR3 is TGTGCCAGCAGTCCCGGGGGGCACTTCGGGGAGTACTTC. This chain joins TRBV12-3 or TRBV12-4 and TRBJ2-7; D might be TRBD2 (7 bases). The V end lost 5 bases, the J end lost 11 bases, and 19 bases lay between the germline ends. The CDR3 covers 13 residues.

Note on this clonotype: A much more abundant neighbour one base away suggests this may be a read error. V gene TRBV6-5 combines with J gene TRBJ2-5; 10 bases are shared with TRBD1. The CDR3 has 15 residues. Germline loops: CDR1 MNHEY, CDR2 SVGAGI. The CDR3 loop reads CASSFRTGGQETKYF. The DNA for the CDR3 is TGTGCCAGCAGTTTTAGGACAGGGGGGCAAGAGACCAAGTACTTC.

This clonotype was observed many times. The chain couples TRBV3-1 to TRBJ2-7, with 7 bases identical to TRBD1. CDR1 is LGHDT, CDR2 YNNKEL, per germline (reference sequence). CDR3 length: 15 residues. V lost 5 bases to trimming and J lost 0 bases; unmatched junction nucleotides: 7. CDR3 in DNA: TGTGCCAGCAGCGACGGACAGGTGAGCTCCTACGAGCAGTACTTC. Its translation is CASSDGQVSSYEQYF.

The chain uses TRBV11-1 and TRBJ2-5; TRBD2 is a possible D gene (5 bases). The CDR3 extends over 17 amino acids. Trimming shortened V by 8 bases and J by 2 bases, and 24 bases separated the two germline ends. Germline loops: CDR1 SGHAT, CDR2 FQDESV (reference sequence). CDR3 residues: CASETGSGGRNQETQYF. The CDR3 region has the DNA TGTGCCAGCGAGACGGGTTCAGGTGGGAGAAATCAAGAGACCCAGTACTTC.

This clonotype was seen many times. This chain uses TRBV15 with TRBJ2-5, with 7 bases identical to TRBD2. Trimming removed 0 bases from V and 5 bases from J; junction bases left unmatched: 12. Looked up from germline, CDR1 is LNHNV and CDR2 is YYDKDF (reference sequence). There are 17 residues in the CDR3. The CDR3, as DNA: TGTGCCACCAGCAGAGATGCGGAGGGGTCCGGGGGGGAGACCCAGTACTTC. It is translated as CATSRDAEGSGGETQYF. Full variable domain (missing parts from reference TRBV15 and TRBJ2-5): DAMVIQNPRYQVTQFGKPVTLSCSQTLNHNVMYWYQQKSSQAPKLLFHYYDKDFNNEADTPDNFQSRRPNTSFCFLDIRSPGLGDTAMYLCATSRDAEGSGGETQYFGPGTRLLVL.

The sample holds many counts of this clonotype. The chain is built from TRBV9 and TRBJ2-5; D perhaps matches TRBD1 (8 bases). V gave up 0 bases and J gave up 2 bases, with 14 bases separating them. CDR3 length: 16 amino acids. Per germline, CDR1 SGDLS and CDR2 YYNGEE. The CDR3 loop reads CASSVAGQGGQETQYF. In DNA, the CDR3 is TGTGCCAGCAGCGTAGCTGGACAGGGAGGGCAAGAGACCCAGTACTTC.

The V call is TRBV28, the J call TRBJ2-7; the match to TRBD1 covers 10 bases. CDR3 size: 16 residues. Germline lookup yields CDR1 MDHEN and CDR2 SYDVKM. V trimming: 6 bases; J trimming: 2 bases; junction bases outside the gene matches: 10. The CDR3 protein is CASRLDRTGGAYEQYF. DNA for the CDR3: TGTGCCAGCAGACTCGATCGGACAGGGGGAGCCTACGAGCAGTACTTC.

In its sample, this clonotype was seen once. The rearrangement uses TRBV28 and TRBJ2-7; D unresolved. This CDR3 has 13 amino acids. V lost 6 bases and J lost 7, with 16 bases in between. Germline CDR1 is MDHEN and CDR2 is SYDVKM. The CDR3 nucleotides are TGTGCCAGCAGCCTTATGGGGTCGAGGGAGCAGTACTTC. Translation: CASSLMGSREQYF.

This clonotype was seen ten or more times. The V call is TRBV12-3 or TRBV12-4, the J call TRBJ1-2, with 9 bases that match TRBD1. V was clipped by 5 bases and J by 6 bases; unmatched bases: 10. The CDR3 has 15 residues. This CDR3 is CASSGGWGTGHGYTF. The DNA of the CDR3 is TGTGCCAGCAGTGGCGGGTGGGGGACAGGGCATGGCTACACCTTC.

V gene TRBV20-1 combines with J gene TRBJ1-1; D not resolved. V lost 6 bases to trimming and J lost 1 base, with 9 bases between them. The germline V gene encodes CDR1 DFQATT and CDR2 SNEGSKA (reference sequence). The CDR3 is made up of 12 amino acids. The CDR3 region has the DNA TGCAGTGCCCCTCTGGCGAACACTGAAGCTTTCTTT. It codes for CSAPLANTEAFF.

CDR3 loop: CASSVGQSLNTIYF. DNA for the CDR3: TGTGCCAGCAGTGTGGGACAGTCCCTAAACACCATATATTTT. The chain is built from TRBV2 and TRBJ1-3; TRBD1 agrees at 7 bases. CDR1 is SNHLY, CDR2 FYNNEI, per germline. This CDR3 comprises 14 residues. Unmatched junction bases numbered 6, after V lost 4 bases and J lost 6 bases.

This clonotype has at least ten counts. The chain employs TRBV3-1 and TRBJ2-7, with a weak D call TRBD1 (6 bases). Germline CDR1 reads LGHDT; CDR2 reads YNNKEL (reference sequence). V was cut by 8 bases and J by 0 bases, with 11 bases left in between. The CDR3 loop spans 13 amino acids. CDR3 coding DNA: TGTGCCAGCTGCCGCAGGGGCTCCTACGAGCAGTACTTC. Translating gives CASCRRGSYEQYF.

This clonotype was counted once. The rearrangement joins TRBV9 to TRBJ2-7, with D possibly being TRBD1 (7 bases). The CDR3 spans 15 residues. Germline CDR1 and CDR2: SGDLS and YYNGEE. V shed 4 bases and J shed 4 bases, with 18 bases lying between them. DNA of the CDR3: TGTGCCAGCAGCAAATCAGGGGGGCCTATGTACGAGCAGTACTTC. Translated: CASSKSGGPMYEQYF.

Ten or more counts support this clonotype. The CDR3 loop reads CAISVFGEAGYTF. In DNA, the CDR3 is TGTGCCATCAGTGTTTTTGGGGAGGCTGGCTACACCTTC. The V gene is TRBV10-3, the J gene TRBJ1-2, with D unresolved. Germline loops: CDR1 ENHRY, CDR2 SYGVKD. Trimming cost V 4 bases and J 7 bases, with 13 bases left between them. This CDR3 contains 13 residues.

This clonotype was observed many times. V gene TRBV2 combines with J gene TRBJ2-7; TRBD1 might be the D (6 bases). This CDR3 is 15 amino acids long. The V end lost 8 bases, the J end lost 2 bases, and 19 bases lay between the germline ends. CDR1 is SNHLY, CDR2 FYNNEI, per germline. CDR3 coding DNA: TGTGCCAGCCCCAATCCCGACAGGAGTACCTACGAGCAGTACTTC. The encoded protein is CASPNPDRSTYEQYF.

This clonotype was seen many times. The gene calls are TRBV3-1 and TRBJ2-5; D ambiguous. CDR3 length: 12 residues. V lost 6 bases and J lost 4, with 9 bases in between. The germline V gene encodes CDR1 LGHDT and CDR2 YNNKEL (reference sequence). The DNA for the CDR3 is TGTGCCAGCAGACACGGCGGAGAGACCCAGTACTTC. Translation: CASRHGGETQYF.

This clonotype was seen ten or more times. V is TRBV7-9 and J is TRBJ1-1; D unresolved. The CDR3 extends over 15 amino acids. CDR1 SEHNR and CDR2 FQNEAQ come from the germline V gene (reference sequence). V lost 5 bases and J lost 3, with 16 bases in between. The CDR3 spells CASSPAWHRHTEAFF. DNA for the CDR3: TGTGCCAGCAGCCCCGCATGGCACCGGCACACTGAAGCTTTCTTT.

The sample holds many counts of this clonotype. The chain combines TRBV4-1 with TRBJ1-1; 9 positions agree with TRBD1. Germline V gene data show CDR1 as MGHRA and CDR2 as YSYEKL. Unmatched junction bases numbered 11, after V lost 4 bases and J lost 5 bases. There are 16 residues in the CDR3. CDR3: CASSRNWGDRETEAFF. The CDR3 DNA sequence: TGCGCCAGCAGCCGAAATTGGGGGGACAGGGAAACTGAAGCTTTCTTT.

This clonotype came up many times. At one end, the junction sequence differs from germline, possibly due to a read error. The V call is TRBV12-3 or TRBV12-4, the J call TRBJ1-2; TRBD1 aligns across 12 bases. CDR3 length: 14 residues. CDR3 in DNA: TGCGCCAGCAGCTCGGGACAGGGGGCAGATGGCTACACCTTC. Protein product: CASSSGQGADGYTF.